This TCR beta chain was retrieved from a study of beta chain features in type 1 diabetes. Turning to the study itself: Sorted cells examined across all samples numbered approximately 100 million. Study observations and caveats: For patients and controls alike, PCR might favor shorter templates to the same degree. There was a moderate but significant shortening of TCRB CDR3s in all four CD4+ subsets of Type 1 diabetes patients. Type 1 diabetes patients showed fewer insertions and more deletions at VDJ junctions.

Sequenced material consisted of expressed TCRB transcripts (all of the isolated RNA was reverse transcribed). The average read count of naive, central memory and regulatory T cell samples was about 3.57 million. Assay used: immunoSEQ multiplex PCR; TCRdb lists only in-frame clones, some missing. The sample carries some 350,000 clones, approximately 15% recorded once. About this clone: Its matching antigen is unknown.

The ends lost 0 bases at V and 4 bases at J; junction bases unmatched: 2. The CDR3 runs 14 residues. Germline CDR1 is SGDLS and CDR2 is YYNGEE. This TCR came from a woman aged 18-29 years with type 1 diabetes. What was sequenced was naive CD4+ T cells from blood. The chain combines TRBV9 with TRBJ2-3; the match to TRBD2 covers 7 bases. This chain's CDR3 is CASSVGLASDTQYF. CDR3 bases: TGTGCCAGCAGCGTAGGACTAGCTTCAGATACGCAGTATTTT.